This T cell receptor beta chain was found in a study of T cells in Graves' hyperthyroidism and ophthalmopathy. Across the whole study: It was at initial diagnosis, before any treatment, that peripheral blood was collected.

The TCR beta CDR3 regions underwent amplification using RNA transcripts as the source. First-round RT-PCR with HTBI primers amplified the TCR CDR3 region. MiXCR, run by TCRdb on the multiplex PCR reads, gives a single entry per CDR3 protein. The sample has some 420,000 distinct CDR3 sequences; roughly an eighth are singletons. This sample holds PBMCs from under 11 ml fresh peripheral blood. A remark on this clonotype: Antigen specificity is unknown.

CDR3 length: 17 residues. Germline V lookup: CDR1 SGHKS, CDR2 YYEKEE (reference sequence). The germline V and J ends were trimmed by 4 bases and 0 bases, with 17 bases remaining between them. Overall study results and limits: Researchers report that a 13 V-J model separated ophthalmopathy from stable hyperthyroidism.

The sample consisted of blood. The receptor was derived from a woman younger than 35 with Graves' hyperthyroidism. V usage is TRBV5-5 and J usage is TRBJ2-1; D might be TRBD2 (7 bases). CDR3 coding DNA: TGTGCCAGCAGCCCGTGGGGGGGCAGGAGCTCCTACAATGAGCAGTTCTTC. Its translation: CASSPWGGRSSYNEQFF.